The 9 T cell receptor beta chains presented below share a single source sample, sequenced in a study of beta chain features in type 1 diabetes. Broader study findings: The study found moderately but significantly shorter TCRB CDR3s in all four CD4+ subsets of Type 1 diabetes patients.

Their recognized antigens are unknown. Since all of the isolated RNA was reverse transcribed, expressed TCRB transcripts were what got sequenced. TCRdb's table, derived via immunoSEQ multiplex PCR, lists solely in-frame clones and lacks some. Found here are 150,000 to 200,000 clones, around 8.3% of them singletons; the top ten hold 0.45% to 0.6%. Sequenced input: central memory CD4+ T cells from blood. The receptors originated from a woman aged 18-29 years with type 1 diabetes.

The chain joins TRBV7-3 to TRBJ2-1, with D perhaps matching TRBD2 (5 bases). Between the trimmed V and J ends, which lost 7 bases and 8 bases, there was a span of 15 bases. Germline V gene lookup returns CDR1 SGHTA and CDR2 FQGTGA. The CDR3 loop spans 13 amino acids. CDR3 region: CASTRSGSDEQFF. The CDR3 DNA follows: TGTGCCAGCACCCGGAGCGGTAGCGATGAGCAGTTCTTC.

This clone was detected a few times. This chain joins TRBV7-9 and TRBJ1-4, with D uncertain. V lost 1 base and J 4 bases, leaving 10 bases between the germline ends. This CDR3 is built from 15 residues. Looked up from germline, CDR1 is SEHNR and CDR2 is FQNEAQ (reference sequence). CDR3 amino acids: CASSLGPGLNEKLFF. CDR3 nucleotide sequence: TGTGCCAGCAGCTTAGGACCTGGACTTAATGAAAAACTGTTTTTT. The full variable domain, in which reference TRBV7-9 and TRBJ1-4 provide the parts outside the CDR3, is DTGVSQNPRHKITKRGQNVTFRCDPISEHNRLYWYRQTLGQGPEFLTYFQNEAQLEKSRLLSDRFSAERPKGSFSTLEIQRTEQGDSAMYLCASSLGPGLNEKLFFGSGTQLSVL.

Within the sample, this clone is medium-sized. The DNA for the CDR3 is TGTGCCAGCAGCCAAAGGACACCCGAGGCGTCCCAGTACTTC. Translated: CASSQRTPEASQYF. J is TRBJ2-5 and V is TRBV14; maybe TRBD1 (5 bases). Trimming pared 2 bases from V and 9 bases from J, leaving 16 bases between. The CDR3 has 14 amino acids. Per the germline V gene, CDR1 is SGHDN and CDR2 is FVKESK.

This clone was recorded a few times. This sequence joins TRBV18 and TRBJ1-2; tentatively, D is TRBD1 (6 bases). Germline V gene sequence: CDR1 KGHSH, CDR2 LQKENI. V gave up 5 bases and J gave up 1 base, with 11 bases separating them. The CDR3 is made up of 14 amino acids. CDR3 region: CASSSGANNYGYTF. In DNA, the CDR3 is TGTGCCAGCTCATCAGGGGCGAATAACTATGGCTACACCTTC.

This rearrangement joins TRBV5-1 to TRBJ2-5, with 8 nucleotides matching TRBD1. Judging by the DNA end, TRBJ2-7 fits better; the J call may be wrong. The germline V gene has CDR1 SGHRS and CDR2 YFSETQ. The CDR3 is 15 amino acids. CDR3 bases: TGCGCCAGCAGCTTGGACGGACAGGGCGTCCACGAGCAGTACTTC. Amino acids: CASSLDGQGVHEQYF.

This clone showed up many times. The rearrangement uses TRBV16 and TRBJ2-2, with a tentative D call TRBD1 (6 bases). Germline values: CDR1 KGHSY, CDR2 FQNENV. V lost 4 bases to trimming and J lost 8 bases, with 14 bases between them. This CDR3 region has 14 residues. The CDR3 DNA follows: TGTGCCAGCAGCCGACAGGTTTCCTCAGGGGAGCTGTTTTTT. It yields the protein CASSRQVSSGELFF.

The chain couples TRBV30 to TRBJ1-4, with D maybe TRBD1 (5 bases). In germline, CDR1 is GTSNPN, CDR2 SVGIG (reference sequence). There are 13 residues in the CDR3. Trimming removed 5 bases from V and 8 bases from J, with 15 bases in between. The DNA for the CDR3 is TGTGCCTGGGGTGACAGTGCCGCCGAAAAACTGTTTTTT. Amino acids: CAWGDSAAEKLFF.

The chain carries TRBV11-2 and TRBJ2-1; 10 positions agree with TRBD2. V dropped 5 bases and J dropped 8; count of bases not matched to a gene: 12. The CDR3 sequence is 16 residues long. CDR1 is SGHAT, CDR2 FQNNGV, per germline. The CDR3 loop is CASSPFQASGRYEQFF. CDR3 coding DNA: TGTGCCAGCAGCCCCTTTCAGGCTAGCGGGAGATATGAGCAGTTCTTC.

This clone was detected only a few times. The CDR3 protein is CASSLGHEQFF. The CDR3 region has the DNA TGTGCCAGCAGCTTAGGGCATGAGCAGTTCTTC. The chain carries TRBV7-2 and TRBJ2-1, with no clear D. Trimming pared 1 base from V and 8 bases from J, leaving 3 bases between. The CDR3 covers 11 residues. CDR1 is SGHTA, CDR2 FQGNSA, per germline.